The clone carrying this T cell receptor beta chain appeared a few times. Each person with ophthalmopathy scored at least 3 on the Clinical Activity Score, reached NOSPECS grade 4 or higher, and had been ill under 3 months. Uncontrolled infection, other autoimmune disease, pregnancy or lactation led to exclusion. This entry belongs to a study of T cells in Graves' hyperthyroidism and ophthalmopathy. About the study: Peripheral blood was secured at the point of initial diagnosis, before any treatment.

Amplification yielded TCR beta CDR3 regions, with RNA transcripts as the source. The HTBI set primed first-round TCR CDR3 RT-PCR. TCRdb re-analysed the multiplex PCR reads in MiXCR, keeping a single row per CDR3 protein. The sample yields 450,000 to 650,000 distinct CDR3 sequences, approximately 14% seen once. Per the germline V gene, CDR1 is DFQATT and CDR2 is SNEGSKA (reference sequence). The length of the CDR3 is 17 residues. The sequenced sample was blood. The V gene is TRBV20-1, the J gene TRBJ1-5, with D possibly TRBD1 on 6 matching bases. This TCR derives from a woman younger than 35 with Graves' ophthalmopathy. Here the CDR3 reads CSAEGEMGGGLYQPQHF. CDR3 in DNA: TGCAGCGCCGAGGGGGAAATGGGAGGAGGCCTTTATCAGCCCCAGCATTTT.